The 16 T cell receptor beta chains below all came from one sample that was sequenced in a study of blood T cell repertoires in COVID-19. Sequencing used immunoSEQ multiplex PCR; TCRdb keeps in-frame clones, though not all of them. This repertoire shows more than 65,000 clones, about four fifths found once; its top ten account for almost 10%. Sequenced sample: peripheral blood. These receptors all stem from a woman older than 75 with acute or convalescent COVID-19.

The V call is TRBV6-5, the J call TRBJ2-5; 7 nucleotides line up with TRBD1. The CDR3 runs to 16 residues. Trimming removed 2 bases from V and 1 base from J; junction bases left unmatched: 7. CDR1 MNHEY and CDR2 SVGAGI come from the germline V gene. CDR3 coding DNA: TGTGCCAGCAGTTACCTTGCGACAGGGAGCCAAGAGACCCAGTACTTC. This translates into CASSYLATGSQETQYF.

V is TRBV5-1 and J is TRBJ2-7; tentatively, D is TRBD2 (5 bases). Deletions cut 1 base from V and 2 bases from J, with 16 bases between. Germline V lookup: CDR1 SGHRS, CDR2 YFSETQ. The CDR3 has 16 residues. CDR3 DNA: TGCGCCAGCAGCTTGTCGAGCGTTGCCGGGGCCTACGAGCAGTACTTC. This gives the protein CASSLSSVAGAYEQYF.

The V call is TRBV2, the J call TRBJ1-2; no definite D call. V was clipped by 4 bases and J by 8 bases, with 20 bases between them. CDR1 and CDR2 (germline): SNHLY, FYNNEI. There are 15 residues in the CDR3. CDR3 residues: CASSANYVRVIGYTF. Here the CDR3 DNA reads TGTGCCAGCAGTGCGAATTATGTCCGCGTTATAGGCTACACCTTC.

The rearrangement joins TRBV7-3 to TRBJ2-3; the D gene is possibly TRBD2 (6 bases). Trimming left V 4 bases short and J 4 bases short, with 15 bases between. Germline CDR1 and CDR2: SGHTA and FQGTGA. The CDR3 extends over 15 amino acids. The CDR3 coding sequence is TGTGCCAGCAGCTCCGTTGCGGGGTCGTCAGATACGCAGTATTTT. This encodes CASSSVAGSSDTQYF.

This chain links TRBV19 with TRBJ2-1; 8 positions agree with TRBD2. Per germline, CDR1 LNHDA and CDR2 SQIVND (reference sequence). The J segment lost 5 bases and the V segment lost 8 bases, leaving 8 bases of the junction unmatched. This CDR3 comprises 14 residues. The CDR3 DNA follows: TGTGCCAGTCCCTTAGCGGGGTACGACAATGAGCAGTTCTTC. Encoded protein: CASPLAGYDNEQFF.

The chain links TRBV27 to TRBJ2-3; 8 bases line up with TRBD1. The germline V gene encodes CDR1 MNHEY and CDR2 SMNVEV (reference sequence). With V trimmed by 5 bases and J by 0 bases, 7 bases remained unmatched. CDR3 length: 16 residues. Written as DNA, the CDR3 is TGTGCCAGCAGTGTCCGACAGGGGCTTAGCACAGATACGCAGTATTTT. This translates into CASSVRQGLSTDTQYF.

The rearrangement links TRBV5-4 to TRBJ1-2, with 11 bases that match TRBD1. V was pared by 4 bases and J by 6 bases, with 5 bases of the junction left unmatched. The CDR3 sequence is 14 residues long. The germline V gene has CDR1 SGHNT and CDR2 YYREEE (reference sequence). CDR3 bases: TGTGCCAGCAGCCGGACAGGGGGCAGTCATGGCTACACCTTC. Amino acids: CASSRTGGSHGYTF.

This chain connects TRBV18 to TRBJ2-3; 8 nucleotides agree with TRBD1. This CDR3 is built from 14 residues. Germline V gene sequence: CDR1 KGHSH, CDR2 LQKENI. V shed 4 bases, J shed 4 bases, and the junction held 4 bases outside the gene matches. The CDR3 spells CASSRPQGADTQYF. CDR3 nucleotides: TGTGCCAGCTCACGCCCACAGGGGGCAGATACGCAGTATTTT.

V and J are TRBV10-2 and TRBJ1-2, with D perhaps matching TRBD1 (6 bases). Trimming pared 10 bases from V and 7 bases from J, leaving 13 bases between. CDR1 is WSHSY and CDR2 is SAAADI in the germline V gene. This CDR3 is built from 11 residues. The CDR3 region has the DNA TGCGCCACGCACAGGGAGGGTGGCTACACCTTC. It codes for CATHREGGYTF.

This chain links TRBV7-9 with TRBJ1-1, with 7 bases identical to TRBD1. CDR1 is SEHNR and CDR2 is FQNEAQ in the germline V gene (reference sequence). The CDR3 loop spans 14 amino acids. Trimming removed 6 bases from V and 1 base from J; junction bases left unmatched: 5. The chain's CDR3 is CASRRQGKNTEAFF. The CDR3 DNA reads as TGTGCCAGCAGACGACAGGGCAAGAACACTGAAGCTTTCTTT.

The chain couples TRBV20-1 to TRBJ2-7; 11 bases are shared with TRBD1. Germline CDR1 DFQATT, CDR2 SNEGSKA (reference sequence). V was pared by 3 bases and J by 4 bases, with 5 bases of the junction left unmatched. The CDR3 covers 14 residues. For the CDR3, the DNA is TGCAGTGCTAGTAGGGACAGGGGGGTGTACGAGCAGTACTTC. As protein: CSASRDRGVYEQYF.

The chain couples TRBV10-2 to TRBJ1-1, with TRBD1 matching 8 bases. The CDR3 has 15 residues. Per germline, CDR1 WSHSY and CDR2 SAAADI. V lost 7 bases and J lost 8; bases outside the gene matches: 15. The chain's CDR3 is CASKGSNRGGPEAFF. The DNA for the CDR3 is TGCGCCAGCAAAGGGTCGAACAGGGGGGGACCCGAAGCTTTCTTT.

This clone was seen once. This CDR3 reads CATRTIAGDRGDNEQFF. CDR3 DNA: TGTGCCACTCGTACGATCGCGGGGGACAGGGGAGACAATGAGCAGTTCTTC. The chain carries TRBV19 and TRBJ2-1; 10 nucleotides line up with TRBD1. The germline V gene encodes CDR1 LNHDA and CDR2 SQIVND (reference sequence). Losses at the gene ends were 10 bases for V and 5 bases for J; bases not matched to a gene: 17. This CDR3 has 17 residues.

The CDR3 DNA reads as TGTGCCAGTAGTACAACTGAACTAGCGGGACAGTTCTTC. Protein sequence: CASSTTELAGQFF. V is TRBV19 and J is TRBJ2-1; TRBD2 agrees at 10 bases. With V trimmed by 4 bases and J by 13 bases, 7 bases remained unmatched. There are 13 residues in the CDR3. The germline CDR1 and CDR2 sequences are LNHDA and SQIVND (reference sequence).

V and J are TRBV7-2 and TRBJ1-4; 10 nucleotides line up with TRBD1. The CDR3 has 17 amino acids. Germline lookup yields CDR1 SGHTA and CDR2 FQGNSA. The trim removed 2 bases at V and 8 bases at J, leaving 11 bases unmatched. This chain's CDR3 is CASSLWAVGTGEEKLFF. The CDR3 DNA sequence: TGTGCCAGCAGCTTATGGGCCGTGGGGACAGGGGAGGAAAAACTGTTTTTT.

In regard to this clone: One end of the junction is discordant with germline, which a read error may explain. The chain employs TRBV6-2 or TRBV6-3 and TRBJ2-3; possibly TRBD2 for D (5 bases). The CDR3 covers 13 residues. The germline V gene encodes CDR1 MNHEY and CDR2 SVGEGT. The DNA of the CDR3 is TGTGCCAGCAGCTACTTTGGAGGAGATACGCAGTATTTT. Amino acids: CASSYFGGDTQYF.